These 10 T cell receptor beta chains share one sample of origin, sequenced in a study of T cell responses to AZD1222 COVID-19 vaccine. Profiling relied on immunoSEQ multiplex PCR, and the TCRdb table lists in-frame clones only, not all of them. The sample includes roughly 150,000 clones, 90% seen only once; the top ten take 5% to 6.5%. The material was peripheral blood, obtained 28 days after the second AZD1222 dose. All receptors come from an adult who received the AZD1222 COVID-19 vaccine.

This CDR3 reads CAWSGGLFSNQPQHF. The CDR3 region has the DNA TGTGCCTGGAGTGGGGGACTTTTTAGCAATCAGCCCCAGCATTTT. This chain links TRBV30 with TRBJ1-5; tentatively, D is TRBD1 (5 bases). Germline V gene data show CDR1 as GTSNPN and CDR2 as SVGIG (reference sequence). V lost 1 base to trimming and J lost 0 bases, with 10 bases between them. The CDR3 has 15 amino acids.

CDR3 loop: CASSFLTGANVLTF. The CDR3 DNA reads as TGTGCCAGCAGTTTTCTGACTGGGGCCAACGTCCTGACTTTC. V gene TRBV28 combines with J gene TRBJ2-6; D gene uncertain. The V end lost 3 bases, the J end lost 2 bases, and 5 bases lay between the germline ends. The CDR3 extends over 14 amino acids. CDR1 is MDHEN and CDR2 is SYDVKM in the germline V gene. Full variable domain (remainder filled in from reference TRBV28 and TRBJ2-6): DVKVTQSSRYLVKRTGEKVFLECVQDMDHENMFWYRQDPGLGLRLIYFSYDVKMKEKGDIPEGYSVSREKKERFSLILESASTNQTSMYLCASSFLTGANVLTFGAGSRLTVL.

The CDR3 protein is CASSEGPYGYTF. The DNA for the CDR3 is TGTGCCAGCAGTGAAGGCCCATATGGCTACACCTTC. This chain uses TRBV6-1 with TRBJ1-2; no definite D call. V was trimmed by 1 base and J by 5 bases, leaving 5 bases between them. The CDR3 is 12 residues long. Germline-derived CDR1 and CDR2 are MNHNS and SASEGT.

This chain uses TRBV18 with TRBJ2-5; no definite D call. CDR1 is KGHSH and CDR2 is LQKENI in the germline V gene. The CDR3 is 13 residues long. V was pared by 4 bases and J by 0 bases, with 6 bases between. The CDR3 bases are TGTGCCAGCTCACAGACATACCAAGAGACCCAGTACTTC. Amino acid sequence: CASSQTYQETQYF.

CDR3 sequence: CSDRAYGEQYF. For the CDR3, the DNA is TGCAGTGACAGGGCGTACGGCGAGCAGTACTTC. The chain links TRBV20-1 to TRBJ2-7, with D perhaps TRBD1 (6 bases). The CDR3 spans 11 residues. Germline assignment: CDR1 DFQATT and CDR2 SNEGSKA (reference sequence). Trimming took 7 bases from V and 6 from J, leaving 13 bases between them.

This chain joins TRBV5-6 and TRBJ1-4; tentative D call: TRBD1 (6 bases). The CDR3 runs 15 residues. Germline lookup yields CDR1 SGHDT and CDR2 YYEEEE. V was shortened by 3 bases and J by 10 bases, with 19 bases between the two germline ends. In DNA form, the CDR3 reads TGTGCCAGCAGCTATGACAGGCGCACATCTGGAAAACTGTTTTTT. Translation gives CASSYDRRTSGKLFF. The full variable domain, rest sourced from reference TRBV5-6 and TRBJ1-4, is DAGVTQSPTHLIKTRGQQVTLRCSPKSGHDTVSWYQQALGQGPQFIFQYYEEEERQRGNFPDRFSGHQFPNYSSELNVNALLLGDSALYLCASSYDRRTSGKLFFGSGTQLSVL.

This sequence joins TRBV6-6 and TRBJ2-7, with D maybe TRBD2 (6 bases). Germline assignment: CDR1 MNHNY and CDR2 SVGAGI (reference sequence). Between the trimmed V and J ends, which lost 0 bases and 0 bases, there was a span of 12 bases. The CDR3 is 16 residues long. The CDR3 coding sequence is TGTGCCAGCAGTTACTCAGTGCGGGACGGCTCCTACGAGCAGTACTTC. This codes for CASSYSVRDGSYEQYF.

The V call is TRBV18, the J call TRBJ2-7; D possibly matches TRBD1 or TRBD2 (5 bases each). Per the germline V gene, CDR1 is KGHSH and CDR2 is LQKENI. CDR3 length: 16 amino acids. Trimming removed 4 bases from V and 0 bases from J, with 16 bases in between. CDR3 loop: CASSQGRPINSYEQYF. CDR3 coding DNA: TGTGCCAGCTCACAGGGACGGCCTATTAACTCCTACGAGCAGTACTTC. Variable domain in full (rest from reference TRBV18 and TRBJ2-7): NAGVMQNPRHLVRRRGQEARLRCSPMKGHSHVYWYRQLPEEGLKFMVYLQKENIIDESGMPKERFSAEFPKEGPSILRIQQVVRGDSAAYFCASSQGRPINSYEQYFGPGTRLTVT.

This chain links TRBV30 with TRBJ1-5; no reliable D call. There are 14 residues in the CDR3. V lost 3 bases, J lost 3 bases, and 12 bases lay in between. Germline values: CDR1 GTSNPN, CDR2 SVGIG (reference sequence). In DNA, the CDR3 is TGTGCCTGGAGCGCCATGGGAGACAATCAGCCCCAGCATTTT. It specifies CAWSAMGDNQPQHF.

The chain joins TRBV6-5 to TRBJ1-5; possible D gene TRBD1, 5 bases. V lost 0 bases and J lost 10, with 13 bases in between. Looked up from germline, CDR1 is MNHEY and CDR2 is SVGAGI. This CDR3 contains 14 residues. The CDR3 here is CASSYSRAWDPQHF. CDR3 DNA: TGTGCCAGCAGTTACTCTAGAGCCTGGGACCCCCAGCATTTT.